The clone carrying this T cell receptor beta chain was recorded many times. The library put unique molecular identifiers onto individual cDNA molecules. TCRdb redid the calling of the RACE reads with MiXCR, one entry per CDR3 protein. The top ten clones hold approximately 2.8% of a sample with roughly 380,000 distinct CDR3 sequences, less than 6.5% of them seen once. The CDR3 loop spans 15 amino acids. Germline CDR1 reads DFQATT; CDR2 reads SNEGSKA (reference sequence). V lost 0 bases and J lost 5, with 15 bases in between. The data are from a study of human T cells and chemical hapten exposure. Described time point: pre-sensitization, week 0. Treatment indicated: therapeutic diphenylcyclopropenone sensitization with weekly scalp DPC.

The genes are TRBV20-1 and TRBJ2-3, with D possibly matching TRBD2 (6 bases). The TCR originated in a woman in her forties or fifties with alopecia areata. Some clones in this sample may be carry-over from other donors' samples. The starting material was whole blood, obtained in connection with sensitization to the hapten diphenylcyclopropenone (DPC). DNA for the CDR3: TGCAGTGCTAGAGATCAAGCGACTAGTATAGATACGCAGTATTTT. It specifies CSARDQATSIDTQYF.